This T cell receptor beta chain was found in a study of blood T cell repertoires in COVID-19. Study as a whole: Collection of acute and convalescent COVID-19 samples took place in the United States, Italy and Spain.

V dropped 8 bases and J dropped 1; count of bases not matched to a gene: 6. CDR1 is MRHNA, CDR2 SNTAGT, per germline. CDR3 length equals 15 residues. Produced via immunoSEQ multiplex PCR; TCRdb's table is partial and in-frame only. This sample has some 87,000 clones, with around 94% found just once. Input material: peripheral blood. The origin of this receptor is a woman between 55 and 75 years old with active COVID-19. The rearrangement joins TRBV6-4 to TRBJ2-1, with 9 nucleotides matching TRBD2. The CDR3: CASRLAGKSYNEQFF. DNA of the CDR3: TGTGCCAGCCGGCTAGCGGGAAAGTCCTACAATGAGCAGTTCTTC.